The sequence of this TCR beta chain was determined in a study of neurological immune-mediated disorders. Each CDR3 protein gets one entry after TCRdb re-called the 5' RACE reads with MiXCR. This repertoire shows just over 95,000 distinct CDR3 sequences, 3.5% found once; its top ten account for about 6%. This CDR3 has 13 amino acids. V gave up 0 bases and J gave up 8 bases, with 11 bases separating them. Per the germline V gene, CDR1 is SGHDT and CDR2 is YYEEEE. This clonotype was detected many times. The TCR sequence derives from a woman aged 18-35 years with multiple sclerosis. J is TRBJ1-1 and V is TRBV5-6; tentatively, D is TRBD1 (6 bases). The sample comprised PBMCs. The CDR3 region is CASSLEGGLEAFF. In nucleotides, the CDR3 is TGTGCCAGCAGCTTGGAGGGGGGCCTAGAAGCTTTCTTT.